The 7 T cell receptor beta chains reported below all come from one sample, sequenced in a study of blood T cell repertoires in COVID-19. TCRdb keeps only in-frame clones here, not all; method: immunoSEQ multiplex PCR. The data hold about 59,000 clones, with 70% to 90% observed a single time. Sequenced input: peripheral blood. Receptors were obtained from a human donor in a cohort sampled during active COVID-19.

The table lists this clone with a few counts. Here the CDR3 DNA reads TGTGCCAGCACCCCGACAGGGGTGAACACTGAAGCTTTCTTT. Amino acids: CASTPTGVNTEAFF. The chain links TRBV6-2 or TRBV6-3 to TRBJ1-1; 8 nucleotides align to TRBD1. Germline loops: CDR1 MNHEY, CDR2 SVGEGT. Trimming removed 7 bases from V and 0 bases from J; junction bases left unmatched: 4. CDR3 length equals 14 residues.

The chain recombines TRBV29-1 with TRBJ2-7; D might be TRBD2 (5 bases). The CDR3 runs 10 residues. The germline CDR1 and CDR2 sequences are SQVTM and ANQGSEA. V gave up 4 bases and J gave up 5 bases, with 6 bases separating them. CDR3 nucleotides: TGCAGCGTTGTCGGGGACGAGCAGTACTTC. Its translation: CSVVGDEQYF.

The V call is TRBV24-1, the J call TRBJ2-1, with D perhaps matching TRBD1 (5 bases). The CDR3 has 14 amino acids. In germline, CDR1 is KGHDR, CDR2 SFDVKD. V was shortened by 2 bases and J by 4 bases, with 8 bases between the two germline ends. CDR3 protein: CATSDSDSYNEQFF. CDR3 nucleotide sequence: TGTGCCACCAGTGATTCTGACAGTTACAATGAGCAGTTCTTC.

The rearrangement joins TRBV12-3 or TRBV12-4 to TRBJ1-1; the D gene is possibly TRBD1 (5 bases). V was pared by 3 bases and J by 6 bases, with 8 bases between. The CDR3 runs 12 residues. CDR3 nucleotide sequence: TGTGCCAGCAGTTTCAGGGAGGCTGAAGCTTTCTTT. Protein: CASSFREAEAFF.

The CDR3 here is CASSSRGHLLMEQYF. The CDR3, as DNA: TGTGCCAGCAGCTCCAGGGGACATTTGCTGATGGAGCAGTACTTC. The gene calls are TRBV13 and TRBJ2-7; tentative D call: TRBD1 (6 bases). CDR1 and CDR2 from the germline V gene are PRHDT and FYEKMQ (reference sequence). The CDR3 sequence is 15 residues long. V shed 4 bases and J shed 7 bases, with 20 bases lying between them.

The gene calls are TRBV7-2 and TRBJ1-3; D is possibly TRBD1 (6 bases). The CDR3 extends over 16 amino acids. V shed 1 base and J shed 2 bases, with 12 bases lying between them. Per germline, CDR1 SGHTA and CDR2 FQGNSA. As DNA, the CDR3 is TGTGCCAGCAGCTTAGGAGGGGGGGCGGCTGGAAACACCATATATTTT. It is translated as CASSLGGGAAGNTIYF.

The gene calls are TRBV27 and TRBJ1-5; D is unresolved. The V end was cut by 2 bases, the J end by 0 bases, with 8 bases between. The CDR3 extends over 15 amino acids. The germline gives CDR1 MNHEY, CDR2 SMNVEV (reference sequence). The chain's CDR3 is CASSLGTDSNQPQHF. The CDR3 coding sequence is TGTGCCAGCAGTTTAGGCACAGATAGCAATCAGCCCCAGCATTTT.